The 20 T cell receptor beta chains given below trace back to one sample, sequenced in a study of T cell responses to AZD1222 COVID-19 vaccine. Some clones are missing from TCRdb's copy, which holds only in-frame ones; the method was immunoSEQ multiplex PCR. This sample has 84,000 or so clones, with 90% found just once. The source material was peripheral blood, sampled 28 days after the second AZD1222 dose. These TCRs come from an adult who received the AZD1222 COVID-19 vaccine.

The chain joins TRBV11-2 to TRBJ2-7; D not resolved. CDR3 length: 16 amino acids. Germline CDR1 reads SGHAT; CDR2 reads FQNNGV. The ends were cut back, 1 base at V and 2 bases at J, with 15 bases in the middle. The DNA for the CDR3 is TGTGCCAGCAGCTTAGGAGTGGAAATCACCCCCTACGAGCAGTACTTC. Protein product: CASSLGVEITPYEQYF. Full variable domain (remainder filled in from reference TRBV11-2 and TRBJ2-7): EAGVAQSPRYKIIEKRQSVAFWCNPISGHATLYWYQQILGQGPKLLIQFQNNGVVDDSQLPKDRFSAERLKGVDSTLKIQPAKLEDSAVYLCASSLGVEITPYEQYFGPGTRLTVT.

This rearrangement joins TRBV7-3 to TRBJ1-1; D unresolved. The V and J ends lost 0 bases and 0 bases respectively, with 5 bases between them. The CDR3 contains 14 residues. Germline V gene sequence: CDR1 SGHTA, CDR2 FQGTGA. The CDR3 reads CASSLTGMNTEAFF. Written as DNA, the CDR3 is TGTGCCAGCAGCTTAACGGGGATGAACACTGAAGCTTTCTTT.

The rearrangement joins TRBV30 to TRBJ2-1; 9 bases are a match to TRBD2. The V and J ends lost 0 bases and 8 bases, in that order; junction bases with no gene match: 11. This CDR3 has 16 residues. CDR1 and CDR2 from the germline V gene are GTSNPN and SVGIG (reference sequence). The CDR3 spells CAWSVGGGAFGDEQFF. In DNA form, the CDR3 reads TGTGCCTGGAGTGTTGGCGGGGGGGCCTTTGGGGATGAGCAGTTCTTC.

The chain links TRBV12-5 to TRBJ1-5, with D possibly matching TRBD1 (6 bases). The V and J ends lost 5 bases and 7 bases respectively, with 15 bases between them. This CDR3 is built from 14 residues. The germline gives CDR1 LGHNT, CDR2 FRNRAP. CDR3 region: CASGSGGAGQPQHF. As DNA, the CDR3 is TGTGCTAGTGGTAGTGGGGGGGCAGGACAGCCCCAGCATTTT.

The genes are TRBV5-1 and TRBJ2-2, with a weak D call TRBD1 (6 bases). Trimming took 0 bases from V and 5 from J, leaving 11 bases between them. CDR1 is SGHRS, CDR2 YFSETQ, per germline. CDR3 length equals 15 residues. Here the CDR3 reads CASSLVQGITGELFF. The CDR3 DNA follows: TGCGCCAGCAGCTTGGTGCAGGGGATAACCGGGGAGCTGTTTTTT.

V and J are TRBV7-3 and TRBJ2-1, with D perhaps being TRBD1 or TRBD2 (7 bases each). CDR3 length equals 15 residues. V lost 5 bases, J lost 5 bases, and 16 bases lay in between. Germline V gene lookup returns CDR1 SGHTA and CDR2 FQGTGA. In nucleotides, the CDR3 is TGTGCCAGCAGCCCCCGACAGGGAGGGCACAATGAGCAGTTCTTC. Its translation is CASSPRQGGHNEQFF.

CDR3 in amino acids: CASSTDSNYGYTF. DNA for the CDR3: TGTGCCAGCAGCACTGACAGTAACTATGGCTACACCTTC. The V call is TRBV7-8, the J call TRBJ1-2, with D perhaps TRBD1 (5 bases). The CDR3 is made up of 13 amino acids. V lost 5 bases and J lost 1, with 8 bases in between. The germline CDR1 and CDR2 sequences are SGHVS and FQNEAQ.

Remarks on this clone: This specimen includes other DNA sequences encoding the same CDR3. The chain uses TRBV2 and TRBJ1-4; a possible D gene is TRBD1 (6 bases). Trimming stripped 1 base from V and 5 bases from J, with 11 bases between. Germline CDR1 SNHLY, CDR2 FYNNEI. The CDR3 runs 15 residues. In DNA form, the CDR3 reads TGTGCCAGCAGTGAAGAACAGGGATCAAATGAAAAACTGTTTTTT. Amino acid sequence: CASSEEQGSNEKLFF.

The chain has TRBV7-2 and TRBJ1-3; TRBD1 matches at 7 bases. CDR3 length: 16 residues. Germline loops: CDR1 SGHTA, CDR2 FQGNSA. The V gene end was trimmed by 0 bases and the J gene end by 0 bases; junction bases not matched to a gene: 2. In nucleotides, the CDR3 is TGTGCCAGCAGCTTAGCAGGGGGCCTCTCTGGAAACACCATATATTTT. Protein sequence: CASSLAGGLSGNTIYF.

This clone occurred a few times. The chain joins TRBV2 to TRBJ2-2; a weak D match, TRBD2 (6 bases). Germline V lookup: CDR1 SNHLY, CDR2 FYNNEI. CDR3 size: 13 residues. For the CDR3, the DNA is TGTGCTACGGGCGGGACCAACACCGGGGAGCTGTTTTTT. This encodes CATGGTNTGELFF.

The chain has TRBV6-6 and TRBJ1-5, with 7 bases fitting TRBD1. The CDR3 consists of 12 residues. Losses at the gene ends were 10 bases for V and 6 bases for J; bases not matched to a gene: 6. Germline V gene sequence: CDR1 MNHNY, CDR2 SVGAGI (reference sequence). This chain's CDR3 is CAIRQGRQPQHF. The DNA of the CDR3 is TGTGCCATTAGACAGGGCCGTCAGCCCCAGCATTTT.

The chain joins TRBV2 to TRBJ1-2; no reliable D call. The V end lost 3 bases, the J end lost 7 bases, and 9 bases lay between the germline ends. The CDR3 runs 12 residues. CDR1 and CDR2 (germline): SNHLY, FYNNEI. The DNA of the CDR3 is TGTGCCAGCAGTGACCCCACGGGTGGCTACACCTTC. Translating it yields CASSDPTGGYTF.

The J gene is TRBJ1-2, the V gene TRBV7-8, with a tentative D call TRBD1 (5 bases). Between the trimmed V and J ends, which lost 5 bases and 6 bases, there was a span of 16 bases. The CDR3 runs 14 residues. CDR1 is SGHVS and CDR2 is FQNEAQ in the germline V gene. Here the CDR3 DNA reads TGTGCCAGCAGCCCAGCAGGGACTCAGAATGGCTACACCTTC. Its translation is CASSPAGTQNGYTF. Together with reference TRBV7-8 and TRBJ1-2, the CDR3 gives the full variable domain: GAGVSQSPRYKVAKRGQDVALRCDPISGHVSLFWYQQALGQGPEFLTYFQNEAQLDKSGLPSDRFFAERPEGSVSTLKIQRTQQEDSAVYLCASSPAGTQNGYTFGSGTRLTVV.

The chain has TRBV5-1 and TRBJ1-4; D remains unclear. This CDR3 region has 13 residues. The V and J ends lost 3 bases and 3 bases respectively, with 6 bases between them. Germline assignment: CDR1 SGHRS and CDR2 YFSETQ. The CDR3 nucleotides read TGCGCCAGCAGCTGGGCGGCTAATGAAAAACTGTTTTTT. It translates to CASSWAANEKLFF.

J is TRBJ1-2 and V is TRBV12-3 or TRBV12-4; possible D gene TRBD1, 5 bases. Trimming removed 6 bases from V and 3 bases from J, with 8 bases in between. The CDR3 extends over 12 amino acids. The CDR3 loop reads CASSGADYGYTF. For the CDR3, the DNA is TGTGCCAGCAGCGGGGCGGACTATGGCTACACCTTC.

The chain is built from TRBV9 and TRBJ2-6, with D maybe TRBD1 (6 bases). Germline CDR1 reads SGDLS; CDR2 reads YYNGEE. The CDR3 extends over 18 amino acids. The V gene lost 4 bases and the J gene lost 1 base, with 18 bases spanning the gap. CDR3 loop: CASSPNGGLLSGANVLTF. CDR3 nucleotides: TGTGCCAGCAGCCCGAATGGGGGCCTACTTTCTGGGGCCAACGTCCTGACTTTC.

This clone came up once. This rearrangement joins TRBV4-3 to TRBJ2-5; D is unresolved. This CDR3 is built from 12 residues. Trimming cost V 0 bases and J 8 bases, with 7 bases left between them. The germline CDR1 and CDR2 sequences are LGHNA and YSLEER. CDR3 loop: CASSQDSSTQYF. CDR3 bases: TGCGCCAGCAGCCAAGATTCAAGCACCCAGTACTTC.

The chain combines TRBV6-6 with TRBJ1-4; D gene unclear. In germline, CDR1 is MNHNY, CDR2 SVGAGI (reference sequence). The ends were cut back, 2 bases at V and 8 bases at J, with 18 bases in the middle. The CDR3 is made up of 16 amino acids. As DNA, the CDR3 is TGTGCCAGCAGTTACGCAGAGGCAATGAGAGGAGAAAAACTGTTTTTT. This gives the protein CASSYAEAMRGEKLFF.

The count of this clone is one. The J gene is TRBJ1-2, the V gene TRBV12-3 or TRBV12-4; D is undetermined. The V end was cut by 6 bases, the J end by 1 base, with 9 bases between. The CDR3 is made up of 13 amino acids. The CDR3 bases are TGTGCCAGCAGCCCAGAACTTAACTATGGCTACACCTTC. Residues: CASSPELNYGYTF.

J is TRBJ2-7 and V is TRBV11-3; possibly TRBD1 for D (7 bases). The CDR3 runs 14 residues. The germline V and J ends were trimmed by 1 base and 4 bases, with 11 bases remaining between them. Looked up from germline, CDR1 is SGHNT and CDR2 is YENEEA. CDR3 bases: TGTGCCAGCAGCTTAGCCAGGGGGGTGTACGAGCAGTACTTC. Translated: CASSLARGVYEQYF.